This paragraph covers one T cell receptor (beta chain) sequence. The data were obtained in a study of T cell responses to AZD1222 COVID-19 vaccine. Germline CDR1 reads SEHNR; CDR2 reads FQNEAQ (reference sequence). The ends were cut back, 1 base at V and 6 bases at J, with 6 bases in the middle. This CDR3 spans 12 amino acids. Assay used: immunoSEQ multiplex PCR; TCRdb lists only in-frame clones, some missing. This table holds some 97,000 clones, about nine tenths found once. The TCR originated in an adult in good health. Sequencing was performed on peripheral blood, taken on day 0 of AZD1222 vaccination. V gene TRBV7-9 combines with J gene TRBJ1-2; D remains ambiguous. The DNA for the CDR3 is TGTGCCAGCAGCTTAGGGTGGGATGGCTACACCTTC. As protein: CASSLGWDGYTF. Based on the CDR3 plus reference TRBV7-9 and TRBJ1-2, the full variable domain is DTGVSQNPRHKITKRGQNVTFRCDPISEHNRLYWYRQTLGQGPEFLTYFQNEAQLEKSRLLSDRFSAERPKGSFSTLEIQRTEQGDSAMYLCASSLGWDGYTFGSGTRLTVV.